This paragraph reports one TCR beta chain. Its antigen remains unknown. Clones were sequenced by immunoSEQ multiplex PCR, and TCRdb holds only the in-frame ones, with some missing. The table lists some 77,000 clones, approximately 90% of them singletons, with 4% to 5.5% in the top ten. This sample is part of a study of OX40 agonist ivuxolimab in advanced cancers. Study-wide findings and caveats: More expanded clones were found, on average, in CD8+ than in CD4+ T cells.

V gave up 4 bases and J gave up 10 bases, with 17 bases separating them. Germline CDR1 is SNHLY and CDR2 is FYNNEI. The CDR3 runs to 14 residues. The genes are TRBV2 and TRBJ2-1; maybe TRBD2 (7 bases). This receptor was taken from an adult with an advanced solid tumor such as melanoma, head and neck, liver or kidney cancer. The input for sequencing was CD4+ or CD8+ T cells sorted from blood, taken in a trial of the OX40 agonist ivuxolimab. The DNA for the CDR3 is TGTGCCAGCAGTGCTGAGGGGGGGAACGGAGAGCAGTTCTTC. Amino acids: CASSAEGGNGEQFF.